This TCR beta chain stems from a study of cytomegalovirus exposure and HLA in healthy donors. General study points: 164 TCR beta chains were listed as cytomegalovirus-associated. In an earlier analysis, about 87% or about 30%: the productive usage of most TCR beta V segments.

PCR primers comprised 60 Vbeta and 13 Jbeta primers. Produced via immunoSEQ multiplex PCR; TCRdb's table is partial and in-frame only. The table records about 240,000 clones, approximately 81% of them present only once. The CDR3 consists of 12 residues. Germline V gene data show CDR1 as GTSNPN and CDR2 as SVGIG (reference sequence). V was pared by 3 bases and J by 4 bases, with 2 bases of the junction left unmatched. Concerning this clone: Antigen: not known.

The sequenced sample consisted of PBMCs. This receptor was obtained from a girl aged 2-10 years in good health and CMV-seronegative. The chain couples TRBV30 to TRBJ2-5, with 7 bases identical to TRBD2. This CDR3 is CAWSGGRETQYF. CDR3 nucleotides: TGTGCCTGGAGCGGCGGGAGAGAGACCCAGTACTTC.